A single sample gave rise to the 14 T cell receptor beta chains below, sequenced in a study of T cells in Graves' hyperthyroidism and ophthalmopathy. Researchers amplified the TCR beta CDR3 regions from RNA transcripts. HTBI primers drove first-round RT-PCR of the TCR CDR3. TCRdb re-analysed the multiplex PCR reads in MiXCR, keeping a single row per CDR3 protein. The top ten clones hold around 3.9% of a sample with approximately 600,000 distinct CDR3 sequences, 15% to 20% of them seen once. Sequencing was done on a sample of blood. All receptors derive from a woman in her 30s with Graves' hyperthyroidism.

In this sample, this clonotype turned up many times. The rearrangement joins TRBV28 to TRBJ2-7; no firm D call. Deletions cut 3 bases from V and 4 bases from J, with 7 bases between. Germline lookup yields CDR1 MDHEN and CDR2 SYDVKM. This CDR3 is built from 12 residues. Here the CDR3 DNA reads TGTGCCAGCAGTTTTATCGGGTACGAGCAGTACTTC. This gives the protein CASSFIGYEQYF.

J is TRBJ2-2 and V is TRBV7-3; TRBD2 aligns across 8 bases. Germline values: CDR1 SGHTA, CDR2 FQGTGA. The CDR3 runs to 18 residues. Unmatched junction bases numbered 12, after V lost 1 base and J lost 5 bases. DNA of the CDR3: TGTGCCAGCAGCTTAAGCCCCGTTCCGGGAGGGCGTACCGGGGAGCTGTTTTTT. Its protein is CASSLSPVPGGRTGELFF.

In this sample, this clonotype turned up many times. The V call is TRBV30, the J call TRBJ2-7; D assignment may be TRBD1 or TRBD2 (5 bases each). CDR3 length: 14 residues. Trimming removed 1 base from V and 3 bases from J, with 13 bases in between. The germline CDR1 and CDR2 sequences are GTSNPN and SVGIG (reference sequence). CDR3 coding DNA: TGTGCCTGGAGTGCGGGGACCGGACACTACGAGCAGTACTTC. Residues: CAWSAGTGHYEQYF.

This clonotype showed up just a few times. The CDR3 nucleotides read TGTGCCACCAGCAGGGGACATCTCGATGGCTACACCTTC. Its translation: CATSRGHLDGYTF. This chain joins TRBV15 and TRBJ1-2, with D perhaps TRBD1 (6 bases). Trimming removed 3 bases at V and 6 bases at J, with 11 bases between. The CDR3 extends over 13 amino acids. CDR1 is LNHNV, CDR2 YYDKDF, per germline (reference sequence). The entire variable domain, with the rest obtained from reference TRBV15 and TRBJ1-2, is as follows: DAMVIQNPRYQVTQFGKPVTLSCSQTLNHNVMYWYQQKSSQAPKLLFHYYDKDFNNEADTPDNFQSRRPNTSFCFLDIRSPGLGDTAMYLCATSRGHLDGYTFGSGTRLTVV.

The chain is built from TRBV7-2 and TRBJ2-1; D call uncertain. The germline V gene encodes CDR1 SGHTA and CDR2 FQGNSA. The CDR3 has 15 amino acids. V was pared by 2 bases and J by 0 bases, with 8 bases between. As DNA, the CDR3 is TGTGCCAGCAGCTTAATTCGGAGCTCCTACAATGAGCAGTTCTTC. It translates to CASSLIRSSYNEQFF.

This clonotype occurred many times. CDR3 in DNA: TGTGCCAGCAGTTACTCGACGGACAGAGGGGACACTGAAGCTTTCTTT. It yields the protein CASSYSTDRGDTEAFF. The chain recombines TRBV6-2 or TRBV6-3 with TRBJ1-1; D is possibly TRBD1 (6 bases). Trimming stripped 0 bases from V and 3 bases from J, with 14 bases between. This CDR3 is built from 16 residues. The germline V gene encodes CDR1 MNHEY and CDR2 SVGEGT.

This clonotype showed up many times. This chain uses TRBV24-1 with TRBJ2-3; a possible D gene is TRBD2 (6 bases). Per germline, CDR1 KGHDR and CDR2 SFDVKD. The V and J ends lost 2 bases and 5 bases respectively, with 16 bases between them. CDR3 length: 16 amino acids. This CDR3 is CATSDSSGDLLDTQYF. In DNA, the CDR3 is TGTGCCACCAGTGATTCGTCGGGGGATCTGTTAGATACGCAGTATTTT.

The sample holds a few counts of this clonotype. The CDR3, as DNA: TGTGCCAGCAGACCCAAAGGGACTAGCGGGCGCTACGAGCAGTACTTC. Its translation is CASRPKGTSGRYEQYF. V usage is TRBV2 and J usage is TRBJ2-7, with 12 positions matching TRBD2. Germline V gene lookup returns CDR1 SNHLY and CDR2 FYNNEI. Germline trimming cut 6 bases from V and 3 bases from J; bases unmatched to any gene: 9. This CDR3 region has 16 residues.

The table lists this clonotype with a few counts. J is TRBJ1-2 and V is TRBV18, with D tentatively TRBD1 (5 bases). The CDR3 spans 15 residues. Germline loops: CDR1 KGHSH, CDR2 LQKENI. Trimming pared 6 bases from V and 4 bases from J, leaving 18 bases between. CDR3 sequence reads: CASSPGQGVVYGYTF. The CDR3 DNA follows: TGTGCCAGCTCTCCTGGCCAGGGAGTCGTCTATGGCTACACCTTC.

A few counts support this clonotype. The J gene is TRBJ2-1, the V gene TRBV20-1; a possible D gene is TRBD2 (6 bases). V was trimmed by 2 bases and J by 7 bases, leaving 12 bases between them. This CDR3 contains 13 residues. Germline V CDR1 and CDR2: DFQATT, SNEGSKA (reference sequence). For the CDR3, the DNA is TGCAGTGCTAGAAGGAGGGAGATGAATGAGCAGTTCTTC. Translating gives CSARRREMNEQFF.

This chain connects TRBV30 to TRBJ2-2; 13 bases align to TRBD2. Germline CDR1 GTSNPN, CDR2 SVGIG (reference sequence). This CDR3 contains 17 residues. V dropped 7 bases and J dropped 3; count of bases not matched to a gene: 11. The CDR3 loop is CAFGLAGAGGHTGELFF. For the CDR3, the DNA is TGTGCCTTCGGACTAGCGGGAGCTGGAGGCCACACCGGGGAGCTGTTTTTT.

This chain connects TRBV4-2 to TRBJ2-1, with no clear D. Germline CDR1 LGHNA, CDR2 YNFKEQ. V lost 0 bases and J 2 bases, leaving 11 bases between the germline ends. The CDR3 is 16 residues long. The CDR3 spells CASSQDGRVPYNEQFF. The CDR3 DNA follows: TGTGCCAGCAGCCAAGATGGGCGAGTACCCTACAATGAGCAGTTCTTC.

At least ten counts were recorded for this clonotype. The chain joins TRBV3-1 to TRBJ2-7, with D possibly TRBD1 on 5 matching bases. Germline CDR1 is LGHDT and CDR2 is YNNKEL (reference sequence). CDR3 size: 14 residues. V was cut by 1 base and J by 5 bases, with 12 bases left in between. The CDR3 nucleotides are TGTGCCAGCAGCCAAGGGTCGTGGGGCGACGAGCAGTACTTC. Translated: CASSQGSWGDEQYF.

This clonotype was counted many times. The J gene is TRBJ1-2, the V gene TRBV27, with a tentative D call TRBD1 (6 bases). CDR3 length: 16 residues. Germline V lookup: CDR1 MNHEY, CDR2 SMNVEV (reference sequence). Trimming left V 4 bases short and J 4 bases short, with 19 bases between. The CDR3 reads CASSSTGRGAGYGYTF. Written as DNA, the CDR3 is TGTGCCAGCAGTTCGACCGGGCGGGGGGCGGGCTATGGCTACACCTTC.